This note documents a single TCR beta chain sequence. The data derive from a study of blood T cell repertoires in COVID-19. Study-wide background: T cells, B-cell-depleted T cells, or PBMCs supplied cDNA or gDNA.

Germline loops: CDR1 SGHTA, CDR2 FQGNSA. The CDR3 loop spans 14 amino acids. The V and J ends lost 5 bases and 4 bases, in that order; junction bases with no gene match: 7. Assay used: immunoSEQ multiplex PCR; TCRdb lists only in-frame clones, some missing. The table shows hundreds of thousands of clones, with 70% to 90% occurring only once. The receptor comes from a man in his forties or fifties with active or convalescent COVID-19. This chain links TRBV7-2 with TRBJ1-1, with 7 bases identical to TRBD1. Sequencing was carried out using peripheral blood. The CDR3 DNA follows: TGTGCCAGCAGCGTGATGGACAGGCCCACTGAAGCTTTCTTT. Translation: CASSVMDRPTEAFF.